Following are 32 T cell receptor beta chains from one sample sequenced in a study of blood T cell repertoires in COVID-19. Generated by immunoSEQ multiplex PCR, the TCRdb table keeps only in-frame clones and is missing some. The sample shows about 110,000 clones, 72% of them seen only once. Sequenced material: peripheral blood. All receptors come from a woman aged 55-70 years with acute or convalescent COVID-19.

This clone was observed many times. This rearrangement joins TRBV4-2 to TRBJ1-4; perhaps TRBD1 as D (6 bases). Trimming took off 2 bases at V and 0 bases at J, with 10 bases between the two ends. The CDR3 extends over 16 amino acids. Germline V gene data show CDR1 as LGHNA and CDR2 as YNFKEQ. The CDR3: CASSQRSGATNEKLFF. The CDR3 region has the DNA TGTGCCAGCAGCCAAAGGTCAGGGGCAACTAATGAAAAACTGTTTTTT.

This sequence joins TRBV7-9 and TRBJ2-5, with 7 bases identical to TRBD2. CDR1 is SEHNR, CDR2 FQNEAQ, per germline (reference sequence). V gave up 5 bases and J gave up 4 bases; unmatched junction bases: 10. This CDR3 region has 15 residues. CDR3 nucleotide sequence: TGTGCCAGCAGCCCGGGGGAGGGGATGACAGAGACCCAGTACTTC. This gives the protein CASSPGEGMTETQYF.

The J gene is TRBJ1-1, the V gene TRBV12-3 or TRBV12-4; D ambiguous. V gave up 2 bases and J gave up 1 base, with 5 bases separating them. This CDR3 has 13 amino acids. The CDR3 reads CASSLHGNTEAFF. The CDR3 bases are TGTGCCAGCAGTTTACACGGGAACACTGAAGCTTTCTTT.

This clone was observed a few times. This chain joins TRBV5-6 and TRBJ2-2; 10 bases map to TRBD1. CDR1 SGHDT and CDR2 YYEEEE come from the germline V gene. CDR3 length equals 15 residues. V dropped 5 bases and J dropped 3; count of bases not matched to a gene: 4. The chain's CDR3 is CASRTGGTDTGELFF. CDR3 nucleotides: TGTGCCAGCAGGACAGGGGGCACGGACACCGGGGAGCTGTTTTTT.

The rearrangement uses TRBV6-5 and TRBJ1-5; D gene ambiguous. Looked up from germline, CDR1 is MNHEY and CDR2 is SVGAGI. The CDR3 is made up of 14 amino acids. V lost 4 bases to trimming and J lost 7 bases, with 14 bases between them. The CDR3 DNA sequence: TGTGCCAGCAGTTTACATACGGCGGGCCAGCCCCAGCATTTT. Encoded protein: CASSLHTAGQPQHF.

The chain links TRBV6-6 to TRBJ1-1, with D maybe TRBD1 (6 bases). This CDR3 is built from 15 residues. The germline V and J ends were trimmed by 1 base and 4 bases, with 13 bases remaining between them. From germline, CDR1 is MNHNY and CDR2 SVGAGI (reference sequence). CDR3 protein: CASSYYTGIRTEAFF. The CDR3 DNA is TGTGCCAGCAGTTACTACACAGGGATACGCACTGAAGCTTTCTTT.

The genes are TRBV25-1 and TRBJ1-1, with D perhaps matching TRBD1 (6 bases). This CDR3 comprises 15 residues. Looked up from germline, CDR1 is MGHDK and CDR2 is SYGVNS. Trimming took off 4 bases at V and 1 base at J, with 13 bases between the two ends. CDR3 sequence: CASSAPETGNTEAFF. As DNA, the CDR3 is TGTGCCAGCAGTGCTCCAGAGACAGGGAACACTGAAGCTTTCTTT.

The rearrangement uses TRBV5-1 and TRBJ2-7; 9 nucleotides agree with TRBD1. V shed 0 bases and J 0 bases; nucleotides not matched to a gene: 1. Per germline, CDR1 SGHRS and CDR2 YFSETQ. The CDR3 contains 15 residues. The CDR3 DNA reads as TGCGCCAGCAGCTTGGGGGACAGGGACTCCTACGAGCAGTACTTC. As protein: CASSLGDRDSYEQYF.

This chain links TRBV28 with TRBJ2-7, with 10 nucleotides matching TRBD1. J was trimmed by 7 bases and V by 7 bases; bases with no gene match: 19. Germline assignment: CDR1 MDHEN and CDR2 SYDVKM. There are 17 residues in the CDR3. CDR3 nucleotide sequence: TGTGCCAGCAAGACAGGGGGCGCTTCTCCGGTTCTAAAAGAGCAGTACTTC. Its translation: CASKTGGASPVLKEQYF.

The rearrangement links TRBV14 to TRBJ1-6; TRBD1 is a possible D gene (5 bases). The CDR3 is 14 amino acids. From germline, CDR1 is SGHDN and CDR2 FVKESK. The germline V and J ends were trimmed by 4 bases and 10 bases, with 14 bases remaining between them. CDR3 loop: CASSPQPGVSPLHF. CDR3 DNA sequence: TGTGCCAGCAGCCCCCAACCGGGGGTCTCACCCCTCCACTTT.

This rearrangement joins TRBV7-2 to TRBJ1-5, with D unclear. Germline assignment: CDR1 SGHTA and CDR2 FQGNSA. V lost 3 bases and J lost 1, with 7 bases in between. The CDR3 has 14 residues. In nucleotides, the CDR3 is TGTGCCAGCAGCTTGAGGAGCAGCAATCAGCCCCAGCATTTT. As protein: CASSLRSSNQPQHF.

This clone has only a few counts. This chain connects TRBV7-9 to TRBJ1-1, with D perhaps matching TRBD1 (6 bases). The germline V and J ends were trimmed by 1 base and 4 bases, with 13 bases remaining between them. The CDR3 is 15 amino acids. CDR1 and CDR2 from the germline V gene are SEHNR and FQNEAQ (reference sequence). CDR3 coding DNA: TGTGCCAGCAGCTTAGTTAGGGGCAGGGGCACTGAAGCTTTCTTT. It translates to CASSLVRGRGTEAFF.

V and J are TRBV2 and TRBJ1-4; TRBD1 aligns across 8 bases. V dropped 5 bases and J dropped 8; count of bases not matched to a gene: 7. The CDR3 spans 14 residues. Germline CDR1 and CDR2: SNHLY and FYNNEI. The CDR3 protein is CASSRTGKYEKLFF. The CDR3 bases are TGTGCCAGCAGTCGGACAGGGAAATACGAAAAACTGTTTTTT.

The CDR3 DNA sequence: TGTGCCAGCAGGAAGGTGGGGGCGGCCAAAAACATTCAGTACTTC. Amino acids: CASRKVGAAKNIQYF. The J gene is TRBJ2-4, the V gene TRBV6-5, with D possibly being TRBD1 (6 bases). V was shortened by 6 bases and J by 1 base, with 13 bases between the two germline ends. The CDR3 has 15 residues. The germline V gene encodes CDR1 MNHEY and CDR2 SVGAGI.

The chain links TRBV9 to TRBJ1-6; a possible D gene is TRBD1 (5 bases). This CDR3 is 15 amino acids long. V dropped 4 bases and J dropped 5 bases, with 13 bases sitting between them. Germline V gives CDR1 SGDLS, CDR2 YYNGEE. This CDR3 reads CASSSPQGNNSPLHF. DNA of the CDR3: TGTGCCAGCAGCTCCCCTCAGGGTAATAATTCACCCCTCCACTTT.

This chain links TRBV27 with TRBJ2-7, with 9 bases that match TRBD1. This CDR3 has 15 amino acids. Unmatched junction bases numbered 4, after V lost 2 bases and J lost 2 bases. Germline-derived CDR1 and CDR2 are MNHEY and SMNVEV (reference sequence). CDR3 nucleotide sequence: TGTGCCAGCAGTTTAGAGGGACAGGGTCCCTACGAGCAGTACTTC. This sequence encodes CASSLEGQGPYEQYF.

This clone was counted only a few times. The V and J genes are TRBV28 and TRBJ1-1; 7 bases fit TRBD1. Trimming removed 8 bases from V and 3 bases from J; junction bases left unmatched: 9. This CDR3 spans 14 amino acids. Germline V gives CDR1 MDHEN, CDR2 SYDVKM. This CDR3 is CASPAGRGDTEAFF. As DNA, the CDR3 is TGTGCCAGCCCCGCGGGCAGGGGGGACACTGAAGCTTTCTTT.

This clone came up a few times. CDR3 sequence (DNA): TGCAGCGACCTCAGGGGGCCAAACACTGAAGCTTTCTTT. It encodes CSDLRGPNTEAFF. This rearrangement joins TRBV29-1 to TRBJ1-1; 8 bases are a match to TRBD1. V lost 7 bases to trimming and J lost 2 bases; unmatched junction nucleotides: 6. Germline loops: CDR1 SQVTM, CDR2 ANQGSEA. The CDR3 loop spans 13 amino acids. The whole variable domain, filled in from reference TRBV29-1 and TRBJ1-1, reads SAVISQKPSRDICQRGTSLTIQCQVDSQVTMMFWYRQQPGQSLTLIATANQGSEATYESGFVIDKFPISRPNLTFSTLTVSNMSPEDSSIYLCSDLRGPNTEAFFGQGTRLTVV.

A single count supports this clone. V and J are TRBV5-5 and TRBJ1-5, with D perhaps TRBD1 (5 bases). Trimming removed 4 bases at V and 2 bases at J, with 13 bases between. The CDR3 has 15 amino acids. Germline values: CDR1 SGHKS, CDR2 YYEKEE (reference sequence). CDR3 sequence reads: CASSITGSGNQPQHF. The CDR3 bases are TGTGCCAGCAGCATCACAGGTTCTGGCAATCAGCCCCAGCATTTT.

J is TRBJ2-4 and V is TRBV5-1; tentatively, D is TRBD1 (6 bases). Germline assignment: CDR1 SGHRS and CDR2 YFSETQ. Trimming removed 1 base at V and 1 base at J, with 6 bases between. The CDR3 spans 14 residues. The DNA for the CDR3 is TGCGCCAGCAGCTTGACAGGGGCCAAAAACATTCAGTACTTC. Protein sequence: CASSLTGAKNIQYF. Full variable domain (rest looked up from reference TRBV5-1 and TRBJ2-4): KAGVTQTPRYLIKTRGQQVTLSCSPISGHRSVSWYQQTPGQGLQFLFEYFSETQRNKGNFPGRFSGRQFSNSRSEMNVSTLELGDSALYLCASSLTGAKNIQYFGAGTRLSVL.

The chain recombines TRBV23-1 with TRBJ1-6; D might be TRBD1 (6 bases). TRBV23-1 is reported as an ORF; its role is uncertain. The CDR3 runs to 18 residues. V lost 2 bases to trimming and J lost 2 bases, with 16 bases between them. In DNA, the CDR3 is TGCGCCAGCAGTCAACCTGGGCAGGGGATGACCTATAATTCACCCCTCCACTTT. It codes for CASSQPGQGMTYNSPLHF.

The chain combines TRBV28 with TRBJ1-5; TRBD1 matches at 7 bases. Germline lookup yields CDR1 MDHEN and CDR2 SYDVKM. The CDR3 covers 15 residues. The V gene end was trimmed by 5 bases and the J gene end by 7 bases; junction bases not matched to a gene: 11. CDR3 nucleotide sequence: TGTGCCAGCAGTCCGCAGATACAGGGGCGACAGCCCCAGCATTTT. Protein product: CASSPQIQGRQPQHF.

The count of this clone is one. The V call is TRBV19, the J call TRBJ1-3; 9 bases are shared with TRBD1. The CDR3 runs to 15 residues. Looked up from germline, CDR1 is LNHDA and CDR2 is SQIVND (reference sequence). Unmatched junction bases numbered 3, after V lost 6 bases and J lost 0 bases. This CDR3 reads CASSTQGASGNTIYF. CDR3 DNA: TGTGCCAGTAGCACACAGGGGGCCTCTGGAAACACCATATATTTT.

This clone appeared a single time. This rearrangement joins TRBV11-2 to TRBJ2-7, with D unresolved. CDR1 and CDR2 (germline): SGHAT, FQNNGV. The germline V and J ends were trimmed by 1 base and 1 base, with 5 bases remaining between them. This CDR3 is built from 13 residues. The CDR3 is CASSLGESYEQYF. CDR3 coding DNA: TGTGCCAGCAGCTTAGGCGAATCCTACGAGCAGTACTTC.

The CDR3 region has the DNA TGCGCCAGCAGCTTGGGAAGGACAGCTAGCACAGATACGCAGTATTTT. Protein product: CASSLGRTASTDTQYF. The chain joins TRBV5-1 to TRBJ2-3; D might be TRBD1 (6 bases). CDR3 size: 16 residues. V was shortened by 0 bases and J by 0 bases, with 11 bases between the two germline ends. In germline, CDR1 is SGHRS, CDR2 YFSETQ.

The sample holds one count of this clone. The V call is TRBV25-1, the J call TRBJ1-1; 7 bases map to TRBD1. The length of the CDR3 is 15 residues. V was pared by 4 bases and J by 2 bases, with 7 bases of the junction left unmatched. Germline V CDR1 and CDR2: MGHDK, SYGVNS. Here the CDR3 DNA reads TGTGCCAGCAGTGTAACAGGGGCTCCAAACACTGAAGCTTTCTTT. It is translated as CASSVTGAPNTEAFF.

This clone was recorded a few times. The CDR3 DNA follows: TGTGCCAGCAGTGAATTCCGGGGGGGGATCGACACTGAAGCTTTCTTT. Encoded protein: CASSEFRGGIDTEAFF. The chain employs TRBV6-1 and TRBJ1-1; D might be TRBD1 (5 bases). Germline CDR1 and CDR2: MNHNS and SASEGT. The CDR3 consists of 16 residues. The germline V and J ends were trimmed by 2 bases and 3 bases, with 16 bases remaining between them.

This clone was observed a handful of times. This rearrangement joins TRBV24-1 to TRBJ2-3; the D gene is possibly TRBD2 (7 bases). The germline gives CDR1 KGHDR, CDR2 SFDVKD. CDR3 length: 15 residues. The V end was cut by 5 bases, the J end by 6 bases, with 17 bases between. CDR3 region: CATSAAGAGADTQYF. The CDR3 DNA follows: TGTGCCACCAGTGCCGCGGGGGCAGGGGCGGATACGCAGTATTTT.

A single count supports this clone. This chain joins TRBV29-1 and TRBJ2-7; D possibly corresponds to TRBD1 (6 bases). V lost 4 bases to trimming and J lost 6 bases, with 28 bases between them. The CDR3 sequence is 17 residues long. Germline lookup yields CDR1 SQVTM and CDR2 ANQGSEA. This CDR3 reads CSVVKGQSVFGASEQYF. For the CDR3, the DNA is TGCAGCGTTGTTAAGGGACAATCCGTCTTTGGGGCGTCCGAGCAGTACTTC.

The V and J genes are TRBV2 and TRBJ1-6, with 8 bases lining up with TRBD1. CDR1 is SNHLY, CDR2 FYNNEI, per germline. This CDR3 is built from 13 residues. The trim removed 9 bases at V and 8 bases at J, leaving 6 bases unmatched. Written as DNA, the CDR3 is TGTGCCAGTTCACAGGGGGGCGATTCACCCCTCCACTTT. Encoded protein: CASSQGGDSPLHF.

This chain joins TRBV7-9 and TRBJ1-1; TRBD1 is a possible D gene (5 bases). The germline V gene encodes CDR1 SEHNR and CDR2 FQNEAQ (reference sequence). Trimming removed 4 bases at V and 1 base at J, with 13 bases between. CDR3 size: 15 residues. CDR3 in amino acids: CASSSDHRPNTEAFF. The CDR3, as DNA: TGTGCCAGCAGCTCCGACCACAGGCCGAACACTGAAGCTTTCTTT.

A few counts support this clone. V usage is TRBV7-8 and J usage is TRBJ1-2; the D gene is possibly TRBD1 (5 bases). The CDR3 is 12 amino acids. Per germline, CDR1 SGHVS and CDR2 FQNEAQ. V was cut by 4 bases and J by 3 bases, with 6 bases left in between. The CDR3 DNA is TGTGCCAGCAGCTCGACAGACTATGGCTACACCTTC. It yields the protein CASSSTDYGYTF.